Listed here are 14 T cell receptor beta chains from one sample, sequenced in a study of shared clonotypes between healthy human individuals. Sequencing was performed with immunoSEQ multiplex PCR; in TCRdb, only in-frame clones are kept and a portion is missing. The sample yields 550,000 to 800,000 clones, roughly 91% seen once. The sample was memory CD8+ T cells from PBMCs. The subset is: CD45RO+ cells pooled with CCR7-negative TemRA cells. The receptor source for this set is a man between 18 and 29 years old in good health. Some clones in this sample may be carry-over from other donors' samples.

The gene calls are TRBV6-1 and TRBJ2-7; 7 bases agree with TRBD2. V shed 5 bases and J 6 bases; nucleotides not matched to a gene: 7. The CDR3 has 13 amino acids. Germline V gives CDR1 MNHNS, CDR2 SASEGT. CDR3 DNA: TGTGCCAGCAGTTGGGGGGGGGTCGGCGAGCAGTACTTC. This gives the protein CASSWGGVGEQYF.

The chain is built from TRBV28 and TRBJ2-4; D remains unclear. The CDR3 contains 15 residues. Per germline, CDR1 MDHEN and CDR2 SYDVKM. Trimming removed 3 bases at V and 5 bases at J, with 14 bases between. The CDR3 bases are TGTGCCAGCAGTTTTAATCTAGTATCCGAAAACATTCAGTACTTC. Residues: CASSFNLVSENIQYF.

The chain joins TRBV29-1 to TRBJ1-1, with D unclear. This CDR3 has 11 residues. With 2 bases removed from V and 12 bases from J, the gap between germline ends came to 13 bases. The germline CDR1 and CDR2 sequences are SQVTM and ANQGSEA. The CDR3 region has the DNA TGCAGCGTTGAATGGTCCGTGGGGACTTTCTTT. Protein: CSVEWSVGTFF.

The chain is built from TRBV28 and TRBJ2-7; D not certain. The CDR3 is 12 amino acids. Trimming removed 6 bases from V and 0 bases from J, with 6 bases in between. Germline V gives CDR1 MDHEN, CDR2 SYDVKM. The CDR3 sequence is CASSWNSYEQYF. In nucleotides, the CDR3 is TGTGCCAGCAGCTGGAACTCCTACGAGCAGTACTTC.

Remarks on this clone: One end of the junction fails to match germline, which may point to a read error. CDR3 nucleotide sequence: TGTGCCAGCTGCTTATGGGGGGGAACTGAAGCTTTCTTT. It specifies CASCLWGGTEAFF. This chain connects TRBV11-2 to TRBJ1-1, with a weak D call TRBD1 (5 bases). CDR1 is SGHAT and CDR2 is FQNNGV in the germline V gene. The CDR3 has 13 amino acids.

The chain has TRBV13 and TRBJ2-6; 8 bases map to TRBD1. Trimming took 10 bases from V and 4 from J; bases not matched to a gene: 6. CDR3 length: 14 residues. Per germline, CDR1 PRHDT and CDR2 FYEKMQ (reference sequence). The CDR3 loop reads CATQGATGANVLTF. For the CDR3, the DNA is TGTGCCACCCAGGGGGCGACCGGGGCCAACGTCCTGACTTTC.

The chain carries TRBV19 and TRBJ1-5; D perhaps matches TRBD1 (5 bases). V gave up 4 bases and J gave up 6 bases, with 13 bases separating them. The CDR3 runs to 14 residues. Germline loops: CDR1 LNHDA, CDR2 SQIVND (reference sequence). The CDR3: CASSRRGESQPQHF. DNA for the CDR3: TGTGCCAGTAGTAGAAGAGGGGAAAGTCAGCCCCAGCATTTT.

The chain employs TRBV6-5 and TRBJ2-7; tentatively, D is TRBD1 (5 bases). The germline CDR1 and CDR2 sequences are MNHEY and SVGAGI. Deletions cut 0 bases from V and 2 bases from J, with 14 bases between. The CDR3 is 16 residues long. The CDR3 loop is CASSYSDGRVTYEQYF. The CDR3 DNA sequence: TGTGCCAGCAGTTACTCGGATGGCAGGGTTACCTACGAGCAGTACTTC.

This clone showed up just once. The CDR3 DNA is TGTGCCAGCAGCGGGCTAGGGGGGGAGGGGGGCAATGAGCAGTTCTTC. Translated: CASSGLGGEGGNEQFF. This chain connects TRBV7-9 to TRBJ2-1; a possible D gene is TRBD2 (7 bases). V was shortened by 5 bases and J by 6 bases, with 20 bases between the two germline ends. The CDR3 covers 16 residues. Germline CDR1 reads SEHNR; CDR2 reads FQNEAQ (reference sequence).

The chain is built from TRBV5-4 and TRBJ2-5; TRBD2 agrees at 12 bases. This CDR3 has 16 amino acids. The V and J ends lost 7 bases and 1 base, in that order; junction bases with no gene match: 8. Germline CDR1 and CDR2: SGHNT and YYREEE (reference sequence). In nucleotides, the CDR3 is TGTGCCAGCTCGGCTAGCGGGAGGGGCGGCCAAGAGACCCAGTACTTC. Translation gives CASSASGRGGQETQYF.

The chain couples TRBV13 to TRBJ1-1; D uncertain. Between the trimmed V and J ends, which lost 5 bases and 0 bases, there was a span of 13 bases. The V gene's germline CDR1 is PRHDT and CDR2 FYEKMQ (reference sequence). This CDR3 region has 15 residues. CDR3 DNA: TGTGCCAGCAGCGCTCGGACGGAAATGAACACTGAAGCTTTCTTT. Encoded protein: CASSARTEMNTEAFF. The full variable domain, rest sourced from reference TRBV13 and TRBJ1-1, is AAGVIQSPRHLIKEKRETATLKCYPIPRHDTVYWYQQGPGQDPQFLISFYEKMQSDKGSIPDRFSAQQFSDYHSELNMSSLELGDSALYFCASSARTEMNTEAFFGQGTRLTVV.

V and J are TRBV9 and TRBJ2-1, with TRBD2 matching over 8 bases. The CDR3 has 16 residues. Germline V lookup: CDR1 SGDLS, CDR2 YYNGEE. V shed 3 bases, J shed 3 bases, and the junction held 8 bases outside the gene matches. CDR3: CASSEGTSPGYNEQFF. CDR3 nucleotides: TGTGCCAGCAGCGAGGGGACTAGTCCGGGCTACAATGAGCAGTTCTTC.

The chain is built from TRBV11-1 and TRBJ2-1, with D uncertain. Germline CDR1 and CDR2: SGHAT and FQDESV (reference sequence). This CDR3 has 13 amino acids. Trimming removed 5 bases from V and 8 bases from J, with 13 bases in between. The CDR3 loop reads CASSLREPHEQFF. CDR3 in DNA: TGTGCCAGCAGCCTCCGCGAGCCCCATGAGCAGTTCTTC.

This chain links TRBV27 with TRBJ1-1; D is unresolved. Per germline, CDR1 MNHEY and CDR2 SMNVEV (reference sequence). Trimming removed 4 bases from V and 4 bases from J, with 22 bases in between. The CDR3 is 17 amino acids. The chain's CDR3 is CASSSNSPTREATEAFF. CDR3 sequence (DNA): TGTGCCAGCAGTTCCAATTCCCCTACGAGGGAGGCCACTGAAGCTTTCTTT.